The 21 T cell receptor beta chains in this list originate from one sample, sequenced in a study of T cell repertoires in cytomegalovirus infection. Their antigens are not known. TCRdb used MiXCR to reprocess the reads, holding one entry per CDR3 protein. This sample yields fewer than 850,000 distinct CDR3 sequences, of which 25% to 30% are seen a single time; 10% to 15% belongs to the top ten. The sample in question was cultured CD8+ T cells from PBMCs, obtained from culture after CMV antigen stimulation. The receptors here all came from a human donor in good health (CMV status not recorded). Some clones in this sample may be carry-over from other donors' samples.

In this sample, this clonotype turned up a few times. The chain employs TRBV27 and TRBJ2-7; 7 bases agree with TRBD1. Per germline, CDR1 MNHEY and CDR2 SMNVEV (reference sequence). Trimming cost V 3 bases and J 2 bases; bases outside gene matches: 4. The CDR3 runs to 14 residues. For the CDR3, the DNA is TGTGCCAGCAGTTTCCGGGACAGTACCTACGAGCAGTACTTC. Translated: CASSFRDSTYEQYF.

This clonotype was recorded a few times. The gene calls are TRBV7-9 and TRBJ2-1; 9 nucleotides match TRBD2. Per germline, CDR1 SEHNR and CDR2 FQNEAQ (reference sequence). This CDR3 comprises 19 residues. Trimming removed 7 bases from V and 0 bases from J; junction bases left unmatched: 16. The CDR3 loop is CASNPSRGGAETSYNEQFF. In DNA, the CDR3 is TGTGCCAGCAACCCGAGCCGCGGGGGGGCCGAGACCTCCTACAATGAGCAGTTCTTC.

This clonotype has just a few counts. This rearrangement joins TRBV18 to TRBJ1-2, with TRBD1 identical over 7 bases. Per the germline V gene, CDR1 is KGHSH and CDR2 is LQKENI. This CDR3 region has 15 residues. V dropped 3 bases and J dropped 1; count of bases not matched to a gene: 5. The CDR3 region is CASSPRTGDNYGYTF. The CDR3 region has the DNA TGTGCCAGCTCACCGCGGACAGGTGATAACTATGGCTACACCTTC.

The chain couples TRBV20-1 to TRBJ2-7, with TRBD2 matching 9 bases. The CDR3 consists of 15 residues. The ends lost 1 base at V and 3 bases at J; junction bases unmatched: 7. The germline gives CDR1 DFQATT, CDR2 SNEGSKA (reference sequence). The DNA of the CDR3 is TGCAGTGCTAGAGTTGCGGGGGGGCAGTTCTACGAGCAGTACTTC. Its translation is CSARVAGGQFYEQYF.

The chain is built from TRBV7-8 and TRBJ2-7; no clear D. V lost 0 bases to trimming and J lost 0 bases, with 9 bases between them. Germline V lookup: CDR1 SGHVS, CDR2 FQNEAQ. The CDR3 contains 15 residues. CDR3 amino acids: CASSLAEGYSYEQYF. DNA of the CDR3: TGTGCCAGCAGCTTAGCGGAAGGATACTCCTACGAGCAGTACTTC.

The rearrangement joins TRBV27 to TRBJ1-1; no firm D call. Per germline, CDR1 MNHEY and CDR2 SMNVEV (reference sequence). The CDR3 extends over 14 amino acids. V lost 5 bases to trimming and J lost 1 base, with 11 bases between them. CDR3 DNA sequence: TGTGCCAGCAGTACTCAAATGGGGAACACTGAAGCTTTCTTT. It codes for CASSTQMGNTEAFF.

The rearrangement joins TRBV6-5 to TRBJ2-2; 7 bases agree with TRBD1. The ends lost 5 bases at V and 5 bases at J; junction bases unmatched: 8. Germline V CDR1 and CDR2: MNHEY, SVGAGI. The CDR3 spans 15 residues. In DNA form, the CDR3 reads TGTGCCAGCAGTCCAGGTTCAGGGGGAACCGGGGAGCTGTTTTTT. It codes for CASSPGSGGTGELFF.

The chain couples TRBV7-6 to TRBJ2-5, with D perhaps TRBD2 (5 bases). Germline loops: CDR1 SGHVS, CDR2 FNYEAQ. The CDR3 is made up of 12 amino acids. Trimming removed 4 bases at V and 9 bases at J, with 12 bases between. The CDR3 is CASSSGKLAQYF. Here the CDR3 DNA reads TGTGCCAGCAGCTCGGGGAAACTGGCCCAGTACTTC.

The rearrangement joins TRBV7-9 to TRBJ2-7; TRBD1 matches at 11 bases. The CDR3 extends over 17 amino acids. V trimming: 6 bases; J trimming: 0 bases; junction bases outside the gene matches: 10. CDR1 is SEHNR and CDR2 is FQNEAQ in the germline V gene (reference sequence). The DNA of the CDR3 is TGTGCCAGCAGGTACGGGACAGGGGGGCCCGTCTCCTACGAGCAGTACGTC. As protein: CASRYGTGGPVSYEQYV.

The V and J genes are TRBV4-1 and TRBJ1-2; a weak D match, TRBD1 (5 bases). This CDR3 spans 18 amino acids. The V gene's germline CDR1 is MGHRA and CDR2 YSYEKL. The germline V and J ends were trimmed by 1 base and 2 bases, with 20 bases remaining between them. The CDR3 loop is CASSQVGRSKKGNYGYTF. CDR3 nucleotide sequence: TGCGCCAGCAGCCAAGTGGGAAGATCAAAAAAGGGGAACTATGGCTACACCTTC.

V usage is TRBV19 and J usage is TRBJ1-1; D is uncertain. The V end lost 0 bases, the J end lost 1 base, and 9 bases lay between the germline ends. Germline loops: CDR1 LNHDA, CDR2 SQIVND (reference sequence). The CDR3 has 15 amino acids. As DNA, the CDR3 is TGTGCCAGTAGTATAGATCGGACCGGGAACACTGAAGCTTTCTTT. Amino acid sequence: CASSIDRTGNTEAFF.

This sequence joins TRBV27 and TRBJ1-5; no firm D call. Per the germline V gene, CDR1 is MNHEY and CDR2 is SMNVEV (reference sequence). The CDR3 length is 14 residues. V lost 5 bases to trimming and J lost 5 bases, with 13 bases between them. The DNA of the CDR3 is TGTGCCAGCAGTCTAATTCCTTATCATCAGCCCCAGCATTTT. This gives the protein CASSLIPYHQPQHF.

The J gene is TRBJ2-7, the V gene TRBV14; maybe TRBD2 (6 bases). The CDR3 covers 18 residues. V was shortened by 4 bases and J by 1 base, with 23 bases between the two germline ends. CDR1 is SGHDN and CDR2 is FVKESK in the germline V gene. The CDR3 protein is CASSLFGGVRENSYEQYV. The DNA for the CDR3 is TGTGCCAGCAGCCTCTTTGGGGGAGTTCGGGAGAATTCCTACGAGCAGTACGTC.

The rearrangement links TRBV6-2 or TRBV6-3 to TRBJ2-7, with TRBD2 matching 7 bases. The V and J ends lost 7 bases and 1 base, in that order; junction bases with no gene match: 7. This CDR3 contains 14 residues. CDR1 is MNHEY and CDR2 is SVGEGT in the germline V gene. The CDR3 spells CASTHRGLSYEQYV. The CDR3 nucleotides are TGTGCCAGCACCCACCGGGGACTATCCTACGAGCAGTACGTC.

Only a few counts were recorded for this clonotype. V usage is TRBV5-1 and J usage is TRBJ1-1; D is undetermined. The CDR3 length is 15 residues. Deletions cut 0 bases from V and 2 bases from J, with 11 bases between. Germline V gene lookup returns CDR1 SGHRS and CDR2 YFSETQ. In DNA, the CDR3 is TGCGCCAGCAGCTTGGCGGTGACATCTAACACTGAAGCTTTCTTT. As protein: CASSLAVTSNTEAFF. Based on the CDR3 plus reference TRBV5-1 and TRBJ1-1, the full variable domain is KAGVTQTPRYLIKTRGQQVTLSCSPISGHRSVSWYQQTPGQGLQFLFEYFSETQRNKGNFPGRFSGRQFSNSRSEMNVSTLELGDSALYLCASSLAVTSNTEAFFGQGTRLTVV.

The genes are TRBV7-6 and TRBJ2-1, with 9 nucleotides matching TRBD1. Germline-derived CDR1 and CDR2 are SGHVS and FNYEAQ. Unmatched junction bases numbered 7, after V lost 6 bases and J lost 4 bases. CDR3 length equals 15 residues. CDR3 sequence: CASRRPGQGYNEQFF. The CDR3 DNA is TGTGCCAGCAGGAGACCGGGACAGGGATACAATGAGCAGTTCTTC.

This clonotype showed up just a few times. V usage is TRBV12-3 or TRBV12-4 and J usage is TRBJ1-1, with D possibly matching TRBD1 (5 bases). Trimming removed 1 base at V and 4 bases at J, with 13 bases between. This CDR3 has 15 residues. CDR3 sequence (DNA): TGTGCCAGCAGTTTAGGTTCAGGGTTAGGCACTGAAGCTTTCTTT. Translation gives CASSLGSGLGTEAFF.

This chain joins TRBV20-1 and TRBJ2-2, with D tentatively TRBD1 or TRBD2 (5 bases each). Trimming took off 1 base at V and 1 base at J, with 10 bases between the two ends. Germline V gene sequence: CDR1 DFQATT, CDR2 SNEGSKA (reference sequence). The CDR3 loop spans 15 amino acids. The CDR3 DNA reads as TGCAGTGCTAGAGGGGGGACCCGGAACACCGGGGAGCTGTTTTTT. As protein: CSARGGTRNTGELFF.

The rearrangement joins TRBV7-4 to TRBJ1-1, with a weak D call TRBD1 (5 bases). This CDR3 spans 17 amino acids. CDR1 is SGHVT and CDR2 is SQSDAQ in the germline V gene. V was clipped by 1 base and J by 3 bases, with 18 bases between them. The CDR3 DNA reads TGTGCCAGCAGCTTAGTGGGGGGTTCCCTTTCAGACACTGAAGCTTTCTTT. It is translated as CASSLVGGSLSDTEAFF.

In this sample, this clonotype turned up a few times. The chain uses TRBV5-4 and TRBJ2-1; no reliable D call. Trimming stripped 6 bases from V and 3 bases from J, with 7 bases between. This CDR3 comprises 12 residues. CDR1 is SGHNT, CDR2 YYREEE, per germline (reference sequence). CDR3 nucleotide sequence: TGTGCCAGCACCGACCTCTACAATGAGCAGTTCTTC. Amino acid sequence: CASTDLYNEQFF.

This clonotype was recorded a few times. This chain joins TRBV7-9 and TRBJ2-4; a possible D gene is TRBD2 (5 bases). The CDR3 covers 17 residues. Germline CDR1 SEHNR, CDR2 FQNEAQ (reference sequence). V was clipped by 1 base and J by 4 bases, with 17 bases between them. DNA of the CDR3: TGTGCCAGCAGCTTAGGAGTGGTGGTTGAGGGTAAAAACATTCAGTACTTC. It yields the protein CASSLGVVVEGKNIQYF.